The sequence of this T cell receptor beta chain was determined in a study of CD8 T cells in Susac syndrome. RNA was extracted with the RNeasy kit, and a quantity of roughly 0.45 to 1 ug was reverse transcribed using random hexamers. Each CDR3 protein is one row after TCRdb ran MiXCR on the immunoSEQ multiplex PCR reads. This sample has some 200,000 distinct CDR3 sequences, with around 96% found just once. The CDR3 extends over 11 amino acids. CDR1 and CDR2 (germline): DFQATT, SNEGSKA (reference sequence). V lost 0 bases, J lost 7 bases, and 4 bases lay in between. This sequence joins TRBV20-1 and TRBJ2-1; D remains unclear. The sequence derives from a human donor with multiple sclerosis. The sample consisted of CD4+ T cells from PBMCs. The CDR3 DNA sequence: TGCAGTGCTAGAGAACTAAATGAGCAGTTCTTC. Its protein is CSARELNEQFF.